A selection of T cell receptor beta chains follows, all from one sample in a study of T cells after yellow fever vaccination. TCRdb ran MiXCR on the 5' RACE reads and lists one entry per CDR3 protein. The repertoire holds 500,000 to 650,000 distinct CDR3 sequences, with approximately 15% as singletons. The starting material was PBMCs, obtained on the day of the yellow fever booster vaccination. These receptors all stem from a man aged 25 to 45 who received the YFV17D yellow fever vaccine. CDR3s include the opening cysteine and the closing phenylalanine or tryptophan. A D gene is named only where the DNA matches it firmly. Clone size is not always given. Where it is, it says once, few, many or a class for expanded clones.

d_gene | j_gene | abundance | v_gene | CDR3nt | CDR3aa
TRBD2 | TRBJ2-3 | many | TRBV12-3/TRBV12-4 | TGTGCCAGCAATGCGGGAGGGCCTGATACGCAGTATTTT | CASNAGGPDTQYF
TRBD2 | TRBJ2-7 | . | TRBV10-3 | TGTGCCATCAGTAGGACTAGCGTCGACGAGCAGTACTTC | CAISRTSVDEQYF
TRBD2 | TRBJ2-1 | few | TRBV20-1 | TGCAGTGCTCTACGACTAGCGGGGATAAACAATGAGCAGTTCTTC | CSALRLAGINNEQFF
. | TRBJ2-7 | few | TRBV5-1 | TGCGCCAGCAGCTACCGGGGAGGGGGGCTCTACGAGCAGTACTTC | CASSYRGGGLYEQYF
TRBD2 | TRBJ2-1 | few | TRBV5-5 | TGTGCCAGCAGCGCGGGACTAGCGGGAGAGTACAATGAGCAGTTCTTC | CASSAGLAGEYNEQFF
. | TRBJ1-4 | few | TRBV15 | TGTGCCACCAGCAGAACATTGCTGGCTAATGAAAAACTGTTTTTT | CATSRTLLANEKLFF
. | TRBJ2-3 | few | TRBV7-2 | TGTGCCAGCAGACTGACTAGTGTCTCGGCGCAGTATTTT | CASRLTSVSAQYF
TRBD2 | TRBJ2-1 | . | TRBV18 | TGTGCCAGCTCAAAACCGGGACTAGCGGGGGCTACTTCCTACAATGAGCAGTTCTTC | CASSKPGLAGATSYNEQFF
TRBD1 | TRBJ1-2 | few | TRBV7-9 | TGTGCCAGCAGCTTCGACCTAGGACAGGGGTCGAACTATGGCTACACCTTC | CASSFDLGQGSNYGYTF
TRBD2 | TRBJ2-5 | . | TRBV20-1 | TGCAGTGCTACCGAGCGGGGAGAGACCCAGTACTTC | CSATERGETQYF
. | TRBJ2-5 | . | TRBV20-1 | TGCAGTGCTAAAAGAGACAGCGAGTACCAAGAGACCCAGTACTTC | CSAKRDSEYQETQYF
TRBD2 | TRBJ2-7 | . | TRBV20-1 | TGCAGTGCTGAGCCACCGGGACTAGCGATCTACGAGCAGTACTTC | CSAEPPGLAIYEQYF
TRBD1 | TRBJ2-7 | . | TRBV29-1 | TGCAGCGTTGAAGCCCTGGACAGGGTAGAAGAGCAGTACTTC | CSVEALDRVEEQYF
. | TRBJ1-4 | many | TRBV20-1 | TGCAGTGCTAGATCTACAGGCCGGAATGAAAAACTGTTTTTT | CSARSTGRNEKLFF
. | TRBJ1-2 | . | TRBV7-2 | TGTGCCAGCAGCCCCGATCAGGGGAGGGGCTACACCTTC | CASSPDQGRGYTF
TRBD2 | TRBJ2-5 | . | TRBV7-2 | TGTGCCAGCAGTCGGACTAGCGGAGCCCAAGAGACCCAGTACTTC | CASSRTSGAQETQYF
TRBD1 | TRBJ1-1 | few | TRBV20-1 | TGCAGTGCCAATTCCGGGACAGGGGGCGGAGCGTCTGAAGCTTTCTTT | CSANSGTGGGASEAFF
. | TRBJ2-1 | . | TRBV6-2/TRBV6-3 | TGTGCCAGCAGTTACGGGGTAGGTGAGCAGTTCTTC | CASSYGVGEQFF
. | TRBJ2-7 | many | TRBV28 | TGTGCCAGCAGTTCAGACTTCTCAGGGGCCTACGAGCAGTACTTC | CASSSDFSGAYEQYF
. | TRBJ2-7 | few | TRBV7-2 | TGTGCCAGCAGCTTAATGCTAGGGGCCCACGAGCAGTACTTC | CASSLMLGAHEQYF
. | TRBJ2-5 | few | TRBV5-1 | TGCGCCAGCGATACAGGTCACCAAGAGACCCAGTACTTC | CASDTGHQETQYF
. | TRBJ2-1 | few | TRBV18 | TGTGCCAGCTCACCCCTCGGGACTGGGGGGAATGAGCAGTTCTTC | CASSPLGTGGNEQFF
TRBD1 | TRBJ2-2 | . | TRBV10-3 | TGTGCCAGCGGACAGGCCACGCGGGACACCGGGGAGCTGTTTTTT | CASGQATRDTGELFF
. | TRBJ2-1 | . | TRBV5-1 | TGCGCCAGCAGCTTGGCCGCTACCCCGATGTATGAGCAGTTCTTC | CASSLAATPMYEQFF
. | TRBJ1-4 | . | TRBV10-2 | TGCGCCAGCAGTTTCCCGGGACCCAATGAAAAACTGTTTTTT | CASSFPGPNEKLFF
. | TRBJ2-3 | . | TRBV20-1 | TGCAGTGCTAGCGATGTCTCCCATACGCAGTATTTT | CSASDVSHTQYF
. | TRBJ2-7 | . | TRBV7-9 | TGTGCCAGCACCCACACCCCATACGAGCAGTACTTC | CASTHTPYEQYF
TRBD2 | TRBJ2-7 | . | TRBV12-3/TRBV12-4 | TGTGCCAGCAGCTCCCTGGGAGGGACTAGCGGAGCCTACGAGCAGTACTTC | CASSSLGGTSGAYEQYF
TRBD2 | TRBJ2-5 | . | TRBV5-1 | TGCGCCAGCAGCTTTTATGAACTAGCGGGAGAGACCCAGTACTTC | CASSFYELAGETQYF
TRBD2 | TRBJ2-1 | . | TRBV18 | TGTGCCAGCTCACCAACTAGCGGGAGTTGGGGCGAGCAGTTCTTC | CASSPTSGSWGEQFF
TRBD2 | TRBJ2-1 | . | TRBV20-1 | TGCAGTGCTAGAACCCTTAGCGGGAGTCGCTTCAATGAGCAGTTCTTC | CSARTLSGSRFNEQFF
. | TRBJ2-7 | . | TRBV27 | TGTGCCAGCAGGGACAGAGGGGTCCACGAGCAGTACTTC | CASRDRGVHEQYF
. | TRBJ2-2 | few | TRBV24-1 | TGTGCCACCAGTGACACCGGGACGCACACCGGGGAGCTGTTTTTT | CATSDTGTHTGELFF
. | TRBJ2-1 | few | TRBV6-5 | TGTGCCAGCAGTTACTCCCGGGGGCTAGCGGAACACAATGAGCAGTTCTTC | CASSYSRGLAEHNEQFF
. | TRBJ2-5 | . | TRBV12-3/TRBV12-4 | TGTGCCAGCAGTTTTAACAGCCACCTAGAGACCCAGTACTTC | CASSFNSHLETQYF
. | TRBJ2-7 | many | TRBV3-1 | TGTGCCAGCAGCCATGCGCTTGCGGCCTCCGAGCAGTACTTC | CASSHALAASEQYF
. | TRBJ2-7 | few | TRBV5-1 | TGCGCCAGCAGCTTCTCAGGCCCGGACTACGAGCAGTACTTC | CASSFSGPDYEQYF